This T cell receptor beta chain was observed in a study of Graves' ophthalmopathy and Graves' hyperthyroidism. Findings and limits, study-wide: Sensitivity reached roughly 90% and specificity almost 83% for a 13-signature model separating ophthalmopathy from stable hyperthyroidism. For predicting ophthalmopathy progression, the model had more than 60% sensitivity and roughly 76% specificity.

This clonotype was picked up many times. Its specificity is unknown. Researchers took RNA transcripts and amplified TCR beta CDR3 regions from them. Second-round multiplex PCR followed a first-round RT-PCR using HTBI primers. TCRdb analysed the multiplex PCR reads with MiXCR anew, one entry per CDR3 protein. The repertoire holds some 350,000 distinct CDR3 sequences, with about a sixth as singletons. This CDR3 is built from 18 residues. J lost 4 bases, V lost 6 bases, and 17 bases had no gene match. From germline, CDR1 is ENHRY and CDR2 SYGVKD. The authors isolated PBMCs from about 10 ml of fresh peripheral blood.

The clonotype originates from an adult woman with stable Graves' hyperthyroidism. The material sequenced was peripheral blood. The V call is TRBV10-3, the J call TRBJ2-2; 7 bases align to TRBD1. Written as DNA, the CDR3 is TGTGCCATCAGCGACAGAACAGGGGATGGCGGAAGCACCGGGGAGCTGTTTTTT. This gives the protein CAISDRTGDGGSTGELFF.